The clone carrying this T cell receptor (beta chain) has only a few counts. As yet, its antigen is unknown. Germline lookup yields CDR1 SGHTA and CDR2 FQGNSA. Trimming took off 3 bases at V and 6 bases at J, with 9 bases between the two ends. The CDR3 contains 12 residues. TCRdb analysed the reads with MiXCR anew, one entry per CDR3 protein. Of some 300,000 distinct CDR3 sequences in the sample, 15% to 20% were seen once. The data are from a study of T cell repertoires in cytomegalovirus infection. Across the whole study: Indications of both CMV infection and matching HLA type were provided by public TCR beta signatures. Findings and caveats of the study: CMV-specific HLA-C-restricted TCR beta clonotypes dominated the ex vivo response. CMV carriers with the relevant HLA were identified by cumulative public TCR beta family frequency.

The V gene is TRBV7-2, the J gene TRBJ2-7; D is undetermined. The sequenced sample was PBMCs. This TCR was sampled from a human donor in good health (CMV status not recorded). Some clones in this sample may be carry-over from other donors' samples. CDR3 protein: CASSFLGSEQYF. Written as DNA, the CDR3 is TGTGCCAGCAGCTTTTTAGGGTCCGAGCAGTACTTC. Based on the CDR3 plus reference TRBV7-2 and TRBJ2-7, the full variable domain is GAGVSQSPSNKVTEKGKDVELRCDPISGHTALYWYRQSLGQGLEFLIYFQGNSAPDKSGLPSDRFSAERTGGSVSTLTIQRTQQEDSAVYLCASSFLGSEQYFGPGTRLTVT.